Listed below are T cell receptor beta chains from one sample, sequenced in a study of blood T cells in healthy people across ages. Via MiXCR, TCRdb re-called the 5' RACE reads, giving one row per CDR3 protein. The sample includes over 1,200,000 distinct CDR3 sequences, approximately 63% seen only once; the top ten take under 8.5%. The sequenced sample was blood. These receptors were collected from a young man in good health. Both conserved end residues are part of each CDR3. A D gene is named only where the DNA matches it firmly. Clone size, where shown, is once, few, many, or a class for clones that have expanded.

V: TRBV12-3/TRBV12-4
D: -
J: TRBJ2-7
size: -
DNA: TGTGCCAGCAGTTCCCAGGCACGGACGAGCTCCTACGAGCAGTACTTC
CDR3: CASSSQARTSSYEQYF

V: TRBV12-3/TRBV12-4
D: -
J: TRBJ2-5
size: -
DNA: TGTGCCAGCAGTTTAGCCGTAGCCAGAAACCAAGAGACCCAGTACTTC
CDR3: CASSLAVARNQETQYF

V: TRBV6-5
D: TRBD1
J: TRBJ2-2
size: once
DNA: TGTGCCAGCAGTTACTCGGGACAGGGGGCGAACACCGGGGAGCTGTTTTTT
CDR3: CASSYSGQGANTGELFF

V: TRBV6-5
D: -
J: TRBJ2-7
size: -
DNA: TGTGCCAGCACGGGTCCCACGGAAGAGCAGTACTTC
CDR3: CASTGPTEEQYF

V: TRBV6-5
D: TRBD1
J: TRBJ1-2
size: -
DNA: TGTGCCAGCACCGACGAACCGACAGGGAACTATGGCTACACCTTC
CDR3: CASTDEPTGNYGYTF

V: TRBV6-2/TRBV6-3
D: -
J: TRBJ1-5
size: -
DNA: TGTGCCAGCAGTTATGCAGGGGATATACAGCCCCAGCATTTT
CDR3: CASSYAGDIQPQHF

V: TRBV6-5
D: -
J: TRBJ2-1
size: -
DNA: TGTGCCAGCAGTTACCTGACAGGTCCGGAAAACAATGAGCAGTTCTTC
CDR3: CASSYLTGPENNEQFF

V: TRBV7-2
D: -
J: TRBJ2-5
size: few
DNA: TGTGCCAGCAGCTTACGGGTGAGGGAGACCCAGTACTTC
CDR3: CASSLRVRETQYF

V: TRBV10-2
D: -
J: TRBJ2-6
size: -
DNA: TGCGCCAGCAGTGAGGGGCAGGGGGCCAACGTCCTGACTTTC
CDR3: CASSEGQGANVLTF

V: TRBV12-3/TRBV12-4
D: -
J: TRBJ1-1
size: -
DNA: TGTGCCAGCAGTTTTGGCAGGGGATACACTGAAGCTTTCTTT
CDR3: CASSFGRGYTEAFF

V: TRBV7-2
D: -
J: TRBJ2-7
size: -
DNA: TGTACCAGCAGCTTAAGCAACTCCTACGAGCAGTACTTC
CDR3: CTSSLSNSYEQYF

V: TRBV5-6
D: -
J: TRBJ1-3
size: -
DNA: TGTGCCAGCAGGGGAGAGGGGGGAGGAAACACCATATATTTT
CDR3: CASRGEGGGNTIYF

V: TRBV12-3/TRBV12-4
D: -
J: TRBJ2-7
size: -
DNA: TGTGCCAGCAGTTCCCTGGGGGGATTCGGGTACGAGCAGTACTTC
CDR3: CASSSLGGFGYEQYF

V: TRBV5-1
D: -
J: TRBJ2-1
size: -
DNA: TGCGCCAGCAGCTTGACCGTATATATCCCCAACAATGAGCAGTTCTTC
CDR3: CASSLTVYIPNNEQFF

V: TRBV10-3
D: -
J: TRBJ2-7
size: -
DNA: TGTGCCATCAGTGAGTCGACGGAATTCCCCTACGAGCAGTACTTC
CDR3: CAISESTEFPYEQYF

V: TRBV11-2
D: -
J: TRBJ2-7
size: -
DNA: TGTGCCAGCAGCTTAACGCCTAGCCGGAGCTCCTACGAGCAGTACTTC
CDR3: CASSLTPSRSSYEQYF

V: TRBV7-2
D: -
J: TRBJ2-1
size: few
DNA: TGTGCCAGCAGCTTACAGCAGCCGCTCCACAATGAGCAGTTCTTC
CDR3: CASSLQQPLHNEQFF